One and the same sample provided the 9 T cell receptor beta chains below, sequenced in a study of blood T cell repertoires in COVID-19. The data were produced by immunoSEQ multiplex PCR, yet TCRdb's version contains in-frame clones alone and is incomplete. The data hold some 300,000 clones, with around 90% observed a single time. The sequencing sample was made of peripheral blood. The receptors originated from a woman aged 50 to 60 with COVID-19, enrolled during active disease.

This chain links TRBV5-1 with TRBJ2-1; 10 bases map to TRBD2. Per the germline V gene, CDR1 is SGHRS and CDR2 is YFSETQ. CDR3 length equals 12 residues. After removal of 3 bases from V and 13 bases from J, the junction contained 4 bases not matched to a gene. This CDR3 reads CASSSGLAEQFF. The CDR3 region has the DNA TGCGCCAGCAGCTCAGGACTAGCGGAACAGTTCTTC.

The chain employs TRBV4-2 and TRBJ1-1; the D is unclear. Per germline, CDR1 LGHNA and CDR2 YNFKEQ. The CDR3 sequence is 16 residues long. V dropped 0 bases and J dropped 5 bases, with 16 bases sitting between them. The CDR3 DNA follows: TGTGCCAGCAGCCAAGATGCCGGAGAGTCGGGAACTGAAGCTTTCTTT. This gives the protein CASSQDAGESGTEAFF.

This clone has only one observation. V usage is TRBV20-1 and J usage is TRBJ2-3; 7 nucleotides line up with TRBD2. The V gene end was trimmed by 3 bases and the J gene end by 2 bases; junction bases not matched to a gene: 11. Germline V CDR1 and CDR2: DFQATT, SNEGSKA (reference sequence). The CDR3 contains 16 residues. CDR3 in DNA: TGCAGTGCTAGTGACCTAGCGGAGAGGTACACAGATACGCAGTATTTT. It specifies CSASDLAERYTDTQYF.

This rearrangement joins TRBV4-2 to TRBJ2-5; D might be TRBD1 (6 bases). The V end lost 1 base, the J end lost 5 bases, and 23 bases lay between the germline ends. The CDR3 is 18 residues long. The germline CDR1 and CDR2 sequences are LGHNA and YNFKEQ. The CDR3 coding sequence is TGTGCCAGCAGCCAAGGTATCCTTGGACAGCGCGTAGGGGAGACCCAGTACTTC. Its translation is CASSQGILGQRVGETQYF.

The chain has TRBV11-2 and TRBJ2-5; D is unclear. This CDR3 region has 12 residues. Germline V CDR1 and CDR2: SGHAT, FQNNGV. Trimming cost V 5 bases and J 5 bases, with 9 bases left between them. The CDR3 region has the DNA TGTGCCAGCAGCCCCTCTTTCGAGACCCAGTACTTC. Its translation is CASSPSFETQYF. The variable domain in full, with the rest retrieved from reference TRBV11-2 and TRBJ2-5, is EAGVAQSPRYKIIEKRQSVAFWCNPISGHATLYWYQQILGQGPKLLIQFQNNGVVDDSQLPKDRFSAERLKGVDSTLKIQPAKLEDSAVYLCASSPSFETQYFGPGTRLLVL.

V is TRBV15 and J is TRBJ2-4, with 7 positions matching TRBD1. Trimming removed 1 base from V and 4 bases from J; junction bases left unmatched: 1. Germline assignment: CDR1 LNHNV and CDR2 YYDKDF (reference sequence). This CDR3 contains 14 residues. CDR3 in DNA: TGTGCCACCAGCAGAGTGGGACAGAAAAACATTCAGTACTTC. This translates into CATSRVGQKNIQYF.

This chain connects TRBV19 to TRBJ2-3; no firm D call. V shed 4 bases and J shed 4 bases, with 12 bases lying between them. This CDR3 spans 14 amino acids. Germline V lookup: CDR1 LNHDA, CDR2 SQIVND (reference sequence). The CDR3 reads CASSTSGAPDTQYF. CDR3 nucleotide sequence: TGTGCCAGTAGTACTAGTGGAGCCCCAGATACGCAGTATTTT.

CDR3 amino acids: CASSQGQGTETQYF. The CDR3 coding sequence is TGCGCCAGCAGCCAGGGGCAGGGGACGGAGACCCAGTACTTC. The chain joins TRBV4-1 to TRBJ2-5; D is perhaps TRBD1 (6 bases). The V gene's germline CDR1 is MGHRA and CDR2 YSYEKL. The CDR3 spans 14 residues. Between the trimmed V and J ends, which lost 3 bases and 5 bases, there was a span of 13 bases.

DNA of the CDR3: TGTGCCAGCACCTCGGGTATTTCTGGGGCCAACGTCCTGACTTTC. This codes for CASTSGISGANVLTF. The genes are TRBV7-9 and TRBJ2-6; D ambiguous. In germline, CDR1 is SEHNR, CDR2 FQNEAQ (reference sequence). The CDR3 sequence is 15 residues long. The V end was cut by 7 bases, the J end by 1 base, with 11 bases between. The complete variable domain, with remaining parts taken from reference TRBV7-9 and TRBJ2-6, reads DTGVSQNPRHKITKRGQNVTFRCDPISEHNRLYWYRQTLGQGPEFLTYFQNEAQLEKSRLLSDRFSAERPKGSFSTLEIQRTEQGDSAMYLCASTSGISGANVLTFGAGSRLTVL.